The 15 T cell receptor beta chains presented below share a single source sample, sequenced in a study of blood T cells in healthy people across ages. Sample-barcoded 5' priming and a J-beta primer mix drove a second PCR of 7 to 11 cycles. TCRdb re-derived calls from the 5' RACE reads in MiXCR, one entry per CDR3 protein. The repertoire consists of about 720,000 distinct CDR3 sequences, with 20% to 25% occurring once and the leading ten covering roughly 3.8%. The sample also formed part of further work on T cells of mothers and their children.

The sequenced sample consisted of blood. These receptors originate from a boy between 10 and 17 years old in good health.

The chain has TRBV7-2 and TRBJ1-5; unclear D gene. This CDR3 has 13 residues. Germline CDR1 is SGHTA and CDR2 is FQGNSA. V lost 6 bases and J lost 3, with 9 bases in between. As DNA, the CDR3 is TGTGCCAGCAGTTATGACAACAATCAGCCCCAGCATTTT. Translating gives CASSYDNNQPQHF.

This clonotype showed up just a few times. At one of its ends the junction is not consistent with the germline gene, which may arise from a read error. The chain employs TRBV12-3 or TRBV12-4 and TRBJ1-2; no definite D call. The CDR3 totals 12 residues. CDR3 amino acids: CTSSSGPYGYTF. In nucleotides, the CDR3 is TGTACCAGCAGTTCCGGACCTTATGGCTACACCTTC.

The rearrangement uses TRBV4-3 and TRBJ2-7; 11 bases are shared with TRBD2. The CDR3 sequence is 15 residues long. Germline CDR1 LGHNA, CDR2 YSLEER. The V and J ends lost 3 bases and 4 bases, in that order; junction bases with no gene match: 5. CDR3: CASSQGLAEKYEQYF. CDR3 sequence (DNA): TGCGCCAGCAGCCAGGGACTAGCGGAGAAATACGAGCAGTACTTC.

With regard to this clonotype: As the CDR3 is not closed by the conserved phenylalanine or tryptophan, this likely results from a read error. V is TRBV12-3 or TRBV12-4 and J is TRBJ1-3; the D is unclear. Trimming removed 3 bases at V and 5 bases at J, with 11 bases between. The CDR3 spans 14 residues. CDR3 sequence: CASSLGQRRNTIYL. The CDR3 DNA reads TGTGCCAGCAGTTTGGGTCAGAGAAGAAACACCATATATCTT.

The CDR3 protein is CATSDSTGPGKNQPQHF. The DNA of the CDR3 is TGTGCCACCAGTGACTCGACAGGTCCAGGGAAGAATCAGCCCCAGCATTTT. The chain carries TRBV24-1 and TRBJ1-5, with D maybe TRBD1 (6 bases). Between the trimmed V and J ends, which lost 4 bases and 4 bases, there was a span of 19 bases. From germline, CDR1 is KGHDR and CDR2 SFDVKD. The CDR3 length is 17 residues.

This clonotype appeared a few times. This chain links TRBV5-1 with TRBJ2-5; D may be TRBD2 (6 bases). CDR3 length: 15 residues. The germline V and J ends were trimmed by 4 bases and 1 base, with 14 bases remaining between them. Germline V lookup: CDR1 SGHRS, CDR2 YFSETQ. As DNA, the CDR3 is TGCGCCAGCAGCCGGACACTGGGGGGCCAAGAGACCCAGTACTTC. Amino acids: CASSRTLGGQETQYF.

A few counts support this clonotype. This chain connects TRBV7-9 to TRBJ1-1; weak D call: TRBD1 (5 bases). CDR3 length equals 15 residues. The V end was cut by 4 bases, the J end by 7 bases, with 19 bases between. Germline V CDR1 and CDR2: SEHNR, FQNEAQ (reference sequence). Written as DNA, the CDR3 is TGTGCCAGCAGCTCGGGGCGGCAGGGAACAGGTGAAGCTTTCTTT. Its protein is CASSSGRQGTGEAFF.

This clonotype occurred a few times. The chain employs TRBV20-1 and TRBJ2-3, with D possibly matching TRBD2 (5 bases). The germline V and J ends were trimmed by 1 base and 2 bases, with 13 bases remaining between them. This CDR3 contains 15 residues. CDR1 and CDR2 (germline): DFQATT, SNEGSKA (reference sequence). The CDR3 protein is CSARASSIYTDTQYF. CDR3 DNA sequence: TGCAGTGCTAGAGCCTCTAGCATATACACAGATACGCAGTATTTT.

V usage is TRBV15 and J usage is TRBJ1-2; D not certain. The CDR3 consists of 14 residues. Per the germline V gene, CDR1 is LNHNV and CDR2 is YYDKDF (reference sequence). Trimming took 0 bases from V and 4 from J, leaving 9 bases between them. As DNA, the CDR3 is TGTGCCACCAGCAGAGATGCGGGAGCCTATGGCTACACCTTC. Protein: CATSRDAGAYGYTF.

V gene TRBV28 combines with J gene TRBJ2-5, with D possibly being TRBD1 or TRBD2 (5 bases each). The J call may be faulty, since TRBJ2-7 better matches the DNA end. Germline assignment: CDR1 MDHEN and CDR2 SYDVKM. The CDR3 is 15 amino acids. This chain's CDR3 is CASSLSTGRGYEQYF. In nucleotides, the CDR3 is TGTGCCAGCAGTTTATCCACGGGACGTGGATACGAGCAGTACTTC.

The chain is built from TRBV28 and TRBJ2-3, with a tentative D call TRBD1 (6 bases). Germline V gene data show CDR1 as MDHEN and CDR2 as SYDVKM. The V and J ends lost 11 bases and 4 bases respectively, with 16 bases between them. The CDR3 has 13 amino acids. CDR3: CAGGTGIADTQYF. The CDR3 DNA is TGTGCCGGGGGAACAGGGATTGCAGATACGCAGTATTTT.

In DNA form, the CDR3 reads TGTGCCAGCAGCTTATCACAAGCGGTCCAAGAGACCCAGTACTTC. It codes for CASSLSQAVQETQYF. The chain carries TRBV5-5 and TRBJ2-5; tentatively, D is TRBD2 (5 bases). V was pared by 2 bases and J by 1 base, with 12 bases between. The CDR3 loop spans 15 amino acids. Germline V CDR1 and CDR2: SGHKS, YYEKEE (reference sequence).

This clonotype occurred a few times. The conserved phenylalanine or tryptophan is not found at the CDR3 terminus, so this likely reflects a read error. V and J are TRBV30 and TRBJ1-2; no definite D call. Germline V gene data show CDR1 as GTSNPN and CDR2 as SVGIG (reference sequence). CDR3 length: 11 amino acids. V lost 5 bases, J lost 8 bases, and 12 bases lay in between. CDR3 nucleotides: TGTGCCTGGGGGCAGGCTGGGGGCTACACCCTC. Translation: CAWGQAGGYTL.

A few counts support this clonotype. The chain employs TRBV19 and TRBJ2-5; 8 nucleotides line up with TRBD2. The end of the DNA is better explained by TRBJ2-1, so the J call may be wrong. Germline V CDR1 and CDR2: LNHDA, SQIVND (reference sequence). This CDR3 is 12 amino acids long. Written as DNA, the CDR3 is TGTGCCAGTAGTTTAGGACTAGCTGAGCAGTTCTTC. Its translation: CASSLGLAEQFF.

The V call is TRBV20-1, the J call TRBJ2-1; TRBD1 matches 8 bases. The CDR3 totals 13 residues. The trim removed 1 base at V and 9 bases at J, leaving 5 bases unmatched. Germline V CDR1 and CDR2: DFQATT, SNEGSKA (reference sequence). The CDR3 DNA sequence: TGCAGTGCTAGAGGACAGGGGTTTCGTGAGCAGTTCTTC. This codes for CSARGQGFREQFF.